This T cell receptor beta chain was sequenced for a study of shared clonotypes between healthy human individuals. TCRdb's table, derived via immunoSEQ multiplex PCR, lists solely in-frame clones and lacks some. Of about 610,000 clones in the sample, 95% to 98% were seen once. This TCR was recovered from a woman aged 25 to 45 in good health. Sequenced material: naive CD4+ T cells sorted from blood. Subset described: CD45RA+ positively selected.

The CDR3 nucleotides are TGTGCCAGTAGCCCCCAGGGGGGACTAGCGGGGCAAGAGACCCAGTACTTC. Its protein product is CASSPQGGLAGQETQYF. The V gene is TRBV19, the J gene TRBJ2-5; TRBD2 aligns across 13 bases. CDR1 is LNHDA, CDR2 SQIVND, per germline (reference sequence). The V gene end was trimmed by 6 bases and the J gene end by 2 bases; junction bases not matched to a gene: 9. The CDR3 contains 17 residues.